This entry lists 28 T cell receptor beta chains sequenced from one sample in a study of blood T cell repertoires in COVID-19. Here immunoSEQ multiplex PCR was the method, and the copy in TCRdb shows in-frame clones only, minus some. The sample records under 300,000 clones, 80% to 90% being singletons. Sequenced input: peripheral blood. Receptors were obtained from a woman between 25 and 40 years old with active or convalescent COVID-19.

V is TRBV2 and J is TRBJ1-1; 11 bases line up with TRBD1. V gave up 8 bases and J gave up 3 bases; unmatched junction bases: 5. CDR1 is SNHLY, CDR2 FYNNEI, per germline. CDR3 length equals 14 residues. The CDR3 DNA reads TGTGCCAGCGGCGGACAGGGGGCGTACACTGAAGCTTTCTTT. This codes for CASGGQGAYTEAFF.

The CDR3 sequence is CASSLGGINQPQHF. The CDR3 DNA follows: TGTGCCAGCAGCTTGGGCGGGATCAATCAGCCCCAGCATTTT. The chain employs TRBV5-5 and TRBJ1-5; D gene uncertain. In germline, CDR1 is SGHKS, CDR2 YYEKEE (reference sequence). V lost 0 bases and J 3 bases, leaving 7 bases between the germline ends. The CDR3 loop spans 14 amino acids.

This chain joins TRBV7-8 and TRBJ2-7, with 7 bases identical to TRBD1. The CDR3 runs to 14 residues. CDR1 is SGHVS, CDR2 FQNEAQ, per germline. The trim removed 0 bases at V and 13 bases at J, leaving 12 bases unmatched. The CDR3 here is CASSLAGNYRGRYF. DNA of the CDR3: TGTGCCAGCAGCTTAGCGGGGAACTACAGGGGCCGATACTTC.

Only a few counts were recorded for this clone. The rearrangement links TRBV28 to TRBJ2-7, with TRBD1 matching over 11 bases. The V gene end was trimmed by 5 bases and the J gene end by 6 bases; junction bases not matched to a gene: 9. From germline, CDR1 is MDHEN and CDR2 SYDVKM. This CDR3 has 15 amino acids. Here the CDR3 DNA reads TGTGCCAGCAGTACAGCCGGGACAGGGGGAGGCGAGCAGTACTTC. As protein: CASSTAGTGGGEQYF.

This clone was observed once. The rearrangement links TRBV7-8 to TRBJ2-5; 9 nucleotides align to TRBD1. With V trimmed by 6 bases and J by 4 bases, 15 bases remained unmatched. CDR1 and CDR2 from the germline V gene are SGHVS and FQNEAQ. The CDR3 length is 17 residues. CDR3 in DNA: TGTGCCAGCAGTGGGACAGGGAGGACCCAAGGAAGAGAGACCCAGTACTTC. This translates into CASSGTGRTQGRETQYF.

This clone was seen a few times. The chain has TRBV5-1 and TRBJ1-3; TRBD1 might be the D (5 bases). CDR3 length equals 14 residues. V lost 3 bases and J 5 bases, leaving 12 bases between the germline ends. Germline V gene data show CDR1 as SGHRS and CDR2 as YFSETQ. CDR3 amino acids: CASSSTGERNTIYF. In nucleotides, the CDR3 is TGCGCCAGCAGCTCCACAGGAGAGCGAAACACCATATATTTT.

This chain uses TRBV6-5 with TRBJ1-4; 7 nucleotides line up with TRBD1. The V segment lost 0 bases and the J segment 10 bases; nucleotides outside the gene matches: 5. CDR3 length: 14 amino acids. Germline values: CDR1 MNHEY, CDR2 SVGAGI. The CDR3 DNA is TGTGCCAGCAGTTACTCGGAAAGGGGGCGAAAACTGTTTTTT. Protein: CASSYSERGRKLFF.

The rearrangement uses TRBV11-2 and TRBJ2-5; D remains ambiguous. Per the germline V gene, CDR1 is SGHAT and CDR2 is FQNNGV. Between the trimmed V and J ends, which lost 3 bases and 0 bases, there was a span of 8 bases. The CDR3 is 14 residues long. CDR3: CASSFNQYQETQYF. CDR3 coding DNA: TGTGCCAGCAGCTTTAACCAGTACCAAGAGACCCAGTACTTC.

Only one count was recorded for this clone. The chain uses TRBV9 and TRBJ2-2; D unclear. V lost 0 bases to trimming and J lost 6 bases, with 6 bases between them. CDR1 and CDR2 (germline): SGDLS, YYNGEE. The CDR3 is made up of 13 amino acids. The CDR3 DNA follows: TGTGCCAGCAGCGTAGATGACTCCGGGGAGCTGTTTTTT. It yields the protein CASSVDDSGELFF. Complete variable domain (other parts from reference TRBV9 and TRBJ2-2): DSGVTQTPKHLITATGQRVTLRCSPRSGDLSVYWYQQSLDQGLQFLIQYYNGEERAKGNILERFSAQQFPDLHSELNLSSLELGDSALYFCASSVDDSGELFFGEGSRLTVL.

The chain couples TRBV5-6 to TRBJ1-2; TRBD1 matches 9 bases. Germline assignment: CDR1 SGHDT and CDR2 YYEEEE. The CDR3 contains 14 residues. V shed 2 bases, J shed 2 bases, and the junction held 1 base outside the gene matches. CDR3 amino acids: CASSFGQGNYGYTF. The CDR3 region has the DNA TGTGCCAGCAGCTTCGGACAGGGGAACTATGGCTACACCTTC.

V and J are TRBV6-6 and TRBJ1-4, with a weak D call TRBD1 (6 bases). V gave up 8 bases and J gave up 0 bases, with 13 bases separating them. Germline-derived CDR1 and CDR2 are MNHNY and SVGAGI (reference sequence). The CDR3 is made up of 15 amino acids. CDR3 amino acids: CASSEQGTTNEKLFF. The CDR3 DNA is TGTGCCAGCTCCGAACAGGGTACAACTAATGAAAAACTGTTTTTT.

The chain uses TRBV9 and TRBJ1-4, with 8 nucleotides matching TRBD1. With 3 bases clipped from V and 7 bases from J, the junction kept 5 bases outside the gene matches. In germline, CDR1 is SGDLS, CDR2 YYNGEE. CDR3 size: 14 residues. The DNA of the CDR3 is TGTGCCAGCAGCGCACAGGGGGTTGGTGAAAAACTGTTTTTT. This translates into CASSAQGVGEKLFF. The entire variable domain, with the rest obtained from reference TRBV9 and TRBJ1-4, is as follows: DSGVTQTPKHLITATGQRVTLRCSPRSGDLSVYWYQQSLDQGLQFLIQYYNGEERAKGNILERFSAQQFPDLHSELNLSSLELGDSALYFCASSAQGVGEKLFFGSGTQLSVL.

This chain uses TRBV5-1 with TRBJ1-5, with a possible D match to TRBD1 (5 bases). CDR3 length: 15 residues. V shed 3 bases and J shed 5 bases, with 15 bases lying between them. Germline loops: CDR1 SGHRS, CDR2 YFSETQ. The CDR3 loop reads CASSSTGGGDQPQHF. DNA for the CDR3: TGCGCCAGCAGCTCTACAGGCGGGGGAGATCAGCCCCAGCATTTT.

This chain uses TRBV21-1 with TRBJ2-1; the table's D call, TRBD1, was not checked against the DNA. TRBV21-1 is a documented pseudogene. CDR3 length: 16 residues. The CDR3 nucleotides are TGTGCCAGCAGCAAAGATGCCCGGGACAGACACAATGAGCAGTTCTTC. It specifies CASSKDARDRHNEQFF.

The J gene is TRBJ1-4, the V gene TRBV9, with D possibly TRBD1 on 5 matching bases. CDR1 and CDR2 from the germline V gene are SGDLS and YYNGEE. The CDR3 runs 14 residues. Trimming stripped 0 bases from V and 5 bases from J, with 8 bases between. CDR3 loop: CASSVGSGNEKLFF. The CDR3 nucleotides are TGTGCCAGCAGCGTAGGCTCAGGGAATGAAAAACTGTTTTTT.

The chain combines TRBV28 with TRBJ2-5, with 7 positions matching TRBD1. Germline assignment: CDR1 MDHEN and CDR2 SYDVKM. This CDR3 spans 14 amino acids. Trimming removed 4 bases from V and 5 bases from J; junction bases left unmatched: 7. The CDR3 protein is CASSSVGRGETQYF. In DNA form, the CDR3 reads TGTGCCAGCAGTTCAGTGGGCAGGGGGGAGACCCAGTACTTC.

This clone was seen once. The J gene is TRBJ2-5, the V gene TRBV7-3; 9 bases are a match to TRBD2. The CDR3 spans 16 residues. Trimming cost V 5 bases and J 1 base; bases outside gene matches: 8. CDR1 is SGHTA and CDR2 is FQGTGA in the germline V gene. CDR3 coding DNA: TGTGCCAGCAGCCCAGGGAGCGGGGGGTCCCAAGAGACCCAGTACTTC. It codes for CASSPGSGGSQETQYF.

The V call is TRBV4-1, the J call TRBJ1-4; possible D gene TRBD1, 6 bases. Deletions cut 2 bases from V and 7 bases from J, with 20 bases between. Germline-derived CDR1 and CDR2 are MGHRA and YSYEKL. This CDR3 comprises 17 residues. The CDR3 here is CASSQWGGTGRAEKLFF. For the CDR3, the DNA is TGCGCCAGCAGCCAATGGGGTGGAACAGGGCGGGCTGAAAAACTGTTTTTT.

The CDR3 bases are TGTGCCAGCAGCTTGGAACAGGGGGCAACTAATGAAAAACTGTTTTTT. It translates to CASSLEQGATNEKLFF. V gene TRBV5-6 combines with J gene TRBJ1-4, with 8 bases lining up with TRBD1. V shed 0 bases, J shed 0 bases, and the junction held 1 base outside the gene matches. CDR1 is SGHDT and CDR2 is YYEEEE in the germline V gene. The CDR3 covers 16 residues.

This chain's CDR3 is CASSLRLGQGKNEQFF. As DNA, the CDR3 is TGTGCCAGCAGCCTCCGGCTGGGACAGGGGAAAAATGAGCAGTTCTTC. This chain uses TRBV7-3 with TRBJ2-1; 10 bases map to TRBD1. The V gene end was trimmed by 5 bases and the J gene end by 7 bases; junction bases not matched to a gene: 11. Germline V gene sequence: CDR1 SGHTA, CDR2 FQGTGA. This CDR3 contains 16 residues. The entire variable domain, with the rest obtained from reference TRBV7-3 and TRBJ2-1, is as follows: GAGVSQTPSNKVTEKGKYVELRCDPISGHTALYWYRQSLGQGPEFLIYFQGTGAADDSGLPNDRFFAVRPEGSVSTLKIQRTERGDSAVYLCASSLRLGQGKNEQFFGPGTRLTVL.

The chain employs TRBV5-1 and TRBJ2-7; a possible D gene is TRBD1 (5 bases). Trimming left V 2 bases short and J 4 bases short, with 16 bases between. The CDR3 sequence is 15 residues long. Per the germline V gene, CDR1 is SGHRS and CDR2 is YFSETQ. The CDR3 region is CASSLRGVFQYEQYF. CDR3 nucleotide sequence: TGCGCCAGCAGCTTAAGGGGCGTCTTCCAATACGAGCAGTACTTC. Variable domain in full (rest from reference TRBV5-1 and TRBJ2-7): KAGVTQTPRYLIKTRGQQVTLSCSPISGHRSVSWYQQTPGQGLQFLFEYFSETQRNKGNFPGRFSGRQFSNSRSEMNVSTLELGDSALYLCASSLRGVFQYEQYFGPGTRLTVT.

DNA of the CDR3: TGTGCCAGTAGTATCAGGGGTGAAGTCTACGAGCAGTACTTC. Encoded protein: CASSIRGEVYEQYF. The chain carries TRBV19 and TRBJ2-7; perhaps TRBD1 as D (6 bases). V was trimmed by 3 bases and J by 3 bases, leaving 12 bases between them. Per the germline V gene, CDR1 is LNHDA and CDR2 is SQIVND (reference sequence). The CDR3 has 14 amino acids.

The rearrangement links TRBV6-5 to TRBJ1-5; the D is unclear. Trimming took off 5 bases at V and 7 bases at J, with 6 bases between the two ends. The V gene's germline CDR1 is MNHEY and CDR2 SVGAGI. The CDR3 totals 11 residues. CDR3 sequence reads: CASSLGQPQHF. For the CDR3, the DNA is TGTGCCAGCAGTCTAGGCCAGCCCCAGCATTTT.

The genes are TRBV5-1 and TRBJ1-6; D not resolved. The CDR3 has 13 residues. Germline V gene data show CDR1 as SGHRS and CDR2 as YFSETQ. V was pared by 2 bases and J by 2 bases, with 2 bases between. The CDR3 nucleotides read TGCGCCAGCAGCTTTACCTATAATTCACCCCTCCACTTT. Protein sequence: CASSFTYNSPLHF.

The V and J genes are TRBV5-1 and TRBJ2-7; 8 bases fit TRBD1. This CDR3 region has 15 residues. Germline V gives CDR1 SGHRS, CDR2 YFSETQ. After removal of 4 bases from V and 0 bases from J, the junction contained 6 bases not matched to a gene. The CDR3 loop is CASSPRQGSSYEQYF. The DNA for the CDR3 is TGCGCCAGCAGCCCACGACAGGGGTCCTCCTACGAGCAGTACTTC. The variable domain in full, completed from reference TRBV5-1 and TRBJ2-7, reads KAGVTQTPRYLIKTRGQQVTLSCSPISGHRSVSWYQQTPGQGLQFLFEYFSETQRNKGNFPGRFSGRQFSNSRSEMNVSTLELGDSALYLCASSPRQGSSYEQYFGPGTRLTVT.

The chain carries TRBV5-1 and TRBJ2-3, with 9 bases fitting TRBD1. V was pared by 0 bases and J by 4 bases, with 6 bases of the junction left unmatched. The CDR3 runs 16 residues. Per the germline V gene, CDR1 is SGHRS and CDR2 is YFSETQ. DNA for the CDR3: TGCGCCAGCAGCTTGGACGGACAGGGGAGCTCAGATACGCAGTATTTT. Amino acids: CASSLDGQGSSDTQYF.

The chain uses TRBV30 and TRBJ2-2; 8 nucleotides line up with TRBD1. From germline, CDR1 is GTSNPN and CDR2 SVGIG (reference sequence). Trimming cost V 3 bases and J 5 bases; bases outside gene matches: 5. CDR3 length equals 14 residues. In DNA form, the CDR3 reads TGTGCCTGGAGGAGGACAGGGAGTACCGGGGAGCTGTTTTTT. Amino acid sequence: CAWRRTGSTGELFF.

This chain links TRBV6-5 with TRBJ2-2, with a tentative D call TRBD1 (5 bases). The CDR3 has 15 residues. Trimming pared 2 bases from V and 4 bases from J, leaving 11 bases between. Germline V CDR1 and CDR2: MNHEY, SVGAGI. DNA for the CDR3: TGTGCCAGCAGTTACACGCAGGGCCCCACCGGGGAGCTGTTTTTT. Protein: CASSYTQGPTGELFF.